Following are 16 T cell receptor beta chains from one sample sequenced in a study of T cell changes during pregnancy in multiple sclerosis. Method: immunoSEQ multiplex PCR; TCRdb's copy keeps in-frame clones and lacks some. The data contain 39,000 or so clones, about 90% of them singletons. The specimen comprised CD8+ T cells from peripheral blood mononuclear cells, sampled in the first trimester of pregnancy. The source is a female donor with multiple sclerosis, enrolled in a pregnancy study.

The genes are TRBV19 and TRBJ1-1, with 9 bases identical to TRBD1. V shed 11 bases and J 4 bases; nucleotides not matched to a gene: 8. Germline CDR1 LNHDA, CDR2 SQIVND (reference sequence). This CDR3 is built from 13 residues. The CDR3 region is CAVIQGAVTEAFF. CDR3 coding DNA: TGTGCCGTAATACAGGGGGCGGTCACTGAAGCTTTCTTT.

The chain has TRBV7-3 and TRBJ1-6; the D gene is possibly TRBD1 (5 bases). Trimming removed 5 bases from V and 8 bases from J, with 16 bases in between. The CDR3 has 15 amino acids. CDR1 SGHTA and CDR2 FQGTGA come from the germline V gene. The CDR3 DNA is TGTGCCAGCAGCCATGCCGGAGGGGAGTATTCACCCCTCCACTTT. Its protein is CASSHAGGEYSPLHF.

This sequence joins TRBV6-1 and TRBJ1-2; no clear D. The CDR3 covers 13 residues. V dropped 2 bases and J dropped 6 bases, with 10 bases sitting between them. The germline V gene encodes CDR1 MNHNS and CDR2 SASEGT. CDR3 bases: TGTGCCAGCAGTGAAACGAGAGCGAATGGCTACACCTTC. This gives the protein CASSETRANGYTF.

The chain joins TRBV5-6 to TRBJ1-1; D might be TRBD1 (5 bases). This CDR3 is 15 amino acids long. Germline lookup yields CDR1 SGHDT and CDR2 YYEEEE. Trimming shortened V by 2 bases and J by 5 bases, and 16 bases separated the two germline ends. CDR3 region: CASSFGLSGETEAFF. The CDR3 nucleotides read TGTGCCAGCAGCTTTGGTTTGTCGGGGGAGACTGAAGCTTTCTTT.

The chain employs TRBV9 and TRBJ1-1; no definite D call. Trimming took 1 base from V and 1 from J, leaving 14 bases between them. The germline V gene encodes CDR1 SGDLS and CDR2 YYNGEE. The CDR3 is made up of 16 amino acids. The CDR3 protein is CASSVSSGGWNTEAFF. The CDR3 DNA reads as TGTGCCAGCAGCGTAAGTTCTGGAGGGTGGAACACTGAAGCTTTCTTT.

This clone was detected ten times or more. This chain connects TRBV12-5 to TRBJ2-2; TRBD2 matches 7 bases. J gave up 3 bases and V 2 bases, and 15 bases lay outside the gene matches. Per germline, CDR1 LGHNT and CDR2 FRNRAP. The CDR3 is 19 residues long. The CDR3 region has the DNA TGTGCTAGTGGTTTGAAGTTCCTGCGGGAGAGGCTCGACACCGGGGAGCTGTTTTTT. As protein: CASGLKFLRERLDTGELFF.

The chain joins TRBV5-4 to TRBJ2-7, with 7 bases that match TRBD1. V trimming: 7 bases; J trimming: 0 bases; junction bases outside the gene matches: 7. Germline CDR1 and CDR2: SGHNT and YYREEE (reference sequence). The CDR3 covers 14 residues. This CDR3 is CASQDRDSSYEQYF. CDR3 in DNA: TGTGCCAGCCAAGACCGGGACAGCTCCTACGAGCAGTACTTC.

Many counts were recorded for this clone. The CDR3 DNA is TGCGCCAGCAGCCAAGCCGAGCGGGGGGTGGCAGATACGCAGTATTTT. Translated: CASSQAERGVADTQYF. The chain joins TRBV4-1 to TRBJ2-3; 9 positions agree with TRBD2. Germline trimming cut 1 base from V and 4 bases from J; bases unmatched to any gene: 6. The germline CDR1 and CDR2 sequences are MGHRA and YSYEKL. The CDR3 covers 16 residues.

This sequence joins TRBV30 and TRBJ1-1; 7 positions match TRBD1. This CDR3 has 13 amino acids. Germline CDR1 and CDR2: GTSNPN and SVGIG (reference sequence). V was pared by 3 bases and J by 4 bases, with 5 bases of the junction left unmatched. DNA of the CDR3: TGTGCCTGGAGCTTCACAGGGGCCACTGAAGCTTTCTTT. It translates to CAWSFTGATEAFF.

This clone appeared once. V is TRBV4-3 and J is TRBJ2-1; D might be TRBD1 (5 bases). The germline gives CDR1 LGHNA, CDR2 YSLEER. The CDR3 covers 15 residues. The V and J ends lost 1 base and 9 bases respectively, with 16 bases between them. In DNA, the CDR3 is TGCGCCAGCAGCCAAGCACCCGAGAATACAGGTGAGCAGTTCTTC. Amino acid sequence: CASSQAPENTGEQFF.

The chain recombines TRBV30 with TRBJ1-5; D is perhaps TRBD1 (5 bases). The CDR3 loop spans 14 amino acids. V was shortened by 2 bases and J by 3 bases, with 11 bases between the two germline ends. CDR1 is GTSNPN and CDR2 is SVGIG in the germline V gene (reference sequence). This CDR3 reads CAWSLGQDNQPQHF. The CDR3 DNA is TGTGCCTGGAGTCTTGGACAAGACAATCAGCCCCAGCATTTT.

The chain uses TRBV9 and TRBJ2-3; no definite D call. Trimming took 3 bases from V and 0 from J, leaving 11 bases between them. The V gene's germline CDR1 is SGDLS and CDR2 YYNGEE. The CDR3 contains 15 residues. The CDR3 nucleotides read TGTGCCAGCAGCGCCGCGGTATCTAGCACAGATACGCAGTATTTT. It codes for CASSAAVSSTDTQYF.

The chain carries TRBV7-2 and TRBJ2-7; TRBD1 agrees at 10 bases. The CDR3 sequence is 16 residues long. Germline V gives CDR1 SGHTA, CDR2 FQGNSA. Trimming took 4 bases from V and 2 from J; bases not matched to a gene: 8. In DNA, the CDR3 is TGTGCCAGCAGCTCCTACGACAGGGGGCTGGCCTACGAGCAGTACTTC. This codes for CASSSYDRGLAYEQYF.

This chain uses TRBV9 with TRBJ2-3; 7 bases are a match to TRBD2. This CDR3 comprises 15 residues. The V gene end was trimmed by 2 bases and the J gene end by 0 bases; junction bases not matched to a gene: 3. Germline CDR1 SGDLS, CDR2 YYNGEE. CDR3 DNA: TGTGCCAGCAGCGTTAGAGCGGGGAGCACAGATACGCAGTATTTT. Translation: CASSVRAGSTDTQYF.

The rearrangement joins TRBV7-2 to TRBJ2-7; 12 bases align to TRBD2. Trimming removed 2 bases from V and 12 bases from J; junction bases left unmatched: 20. The length of the CDR3 is 18 residues. The germline V gene has CDR1 SGHTA and CDR2 FQGNSA. CDR3 sequence: CASSLSLGTSGSGELLYF. CDR3 in DNA: TGTGCCAGCAGCTTATCTCTTGGGACTAGCGGGTCGGGTGAATTATTGTACTTC.

The V call is TRBV5-5, the J call TRBJ2-7; D remains unclear. The CDR3 loop spans 14 amino acids. With 4 bases removed from V and 5 bases from J, the gap between germline ends came to 16 bases. In germline, CDR1 is SGHKS, CDR2 YYEKEE (reference sequence). CDR3 amino acids: CASSLSRVVNEQYF. The CDR3 DNA reads as TGTGCCAGCAGCCTCTCCCGGGTGGTCAACGAGCAGTACTTC.